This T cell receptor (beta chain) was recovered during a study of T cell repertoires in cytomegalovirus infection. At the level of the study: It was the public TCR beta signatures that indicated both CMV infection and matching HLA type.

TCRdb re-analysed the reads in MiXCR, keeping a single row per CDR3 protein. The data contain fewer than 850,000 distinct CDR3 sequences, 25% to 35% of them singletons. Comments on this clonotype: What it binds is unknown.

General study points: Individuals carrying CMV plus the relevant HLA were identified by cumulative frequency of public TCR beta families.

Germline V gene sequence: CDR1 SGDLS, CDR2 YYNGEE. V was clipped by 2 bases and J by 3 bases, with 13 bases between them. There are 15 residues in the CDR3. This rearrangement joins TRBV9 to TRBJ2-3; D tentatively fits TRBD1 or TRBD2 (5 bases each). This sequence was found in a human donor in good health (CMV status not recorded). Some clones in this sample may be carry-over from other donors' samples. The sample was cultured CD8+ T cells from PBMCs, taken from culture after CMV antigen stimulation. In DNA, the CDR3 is TGTGCCAGCAGCGTTACCGGGACCCTAACAGATACGCAGTATTTT. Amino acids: CASSVTGTLTDTQYF.